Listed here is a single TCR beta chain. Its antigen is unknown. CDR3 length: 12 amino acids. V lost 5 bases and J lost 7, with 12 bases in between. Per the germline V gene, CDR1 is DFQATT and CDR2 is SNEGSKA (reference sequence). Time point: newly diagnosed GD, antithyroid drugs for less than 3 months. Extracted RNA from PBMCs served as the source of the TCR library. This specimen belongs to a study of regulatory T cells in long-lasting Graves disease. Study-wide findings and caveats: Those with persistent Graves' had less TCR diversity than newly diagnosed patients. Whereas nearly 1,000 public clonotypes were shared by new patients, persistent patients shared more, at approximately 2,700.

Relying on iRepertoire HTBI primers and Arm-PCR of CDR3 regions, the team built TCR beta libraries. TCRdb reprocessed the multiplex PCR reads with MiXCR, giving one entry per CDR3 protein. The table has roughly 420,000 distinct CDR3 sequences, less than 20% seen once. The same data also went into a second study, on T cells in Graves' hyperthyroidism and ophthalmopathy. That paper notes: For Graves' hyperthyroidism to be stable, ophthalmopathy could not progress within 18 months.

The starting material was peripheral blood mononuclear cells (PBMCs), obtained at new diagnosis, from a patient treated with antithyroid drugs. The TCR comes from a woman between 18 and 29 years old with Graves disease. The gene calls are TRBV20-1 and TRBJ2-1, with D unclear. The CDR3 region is CSAPHYGNEQFF. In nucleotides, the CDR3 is TGCAGTGCTCCGCACTATGGGAATGAGCAGTTCTTC.